The next 15 T cell receptor beta chains were all read from a single sample in a study of blood T cell repertoires in COVID-19. Only in-frame clones appear in the TCRdb table, and some are missing; sequencing was by immunoSEQ multiplex PCR. The data hold approximately 280,000 clones, with 87% observed a single time. Sequencing was performed on PBMCs or T cells enriched from blood (not recorded which). These receptors were collected from a woman between 35 and 50 years old who had recovered from COVID-19.

The chain joins TRBV7-2 to TRBJ2-7, with a weak D call TRBD2 (6 bases). Germline CDR1 and CDR2: SGHTA and FQGNSA. This CDR3 has 15 residues. V was trimmed by 3 bases and J by 2 bases, leaving 14 bases between them. The DNA of the CDR3 is TGTGCCAGCAGCTTGCGGGGAAACGCCCCCTACGAGCAGTACTTC. Its protein is CASSLRGNAPYEQYF.

This clone appeared once. The V and J genes are TRBV7-3 and TRBJ2-1; perhaps TRBD1 as D (5 bases). The CDR3 totals 16 residues. V lost 4 bases and J 0 bases, leaving 13 bases between the germline ends. Germline V CDR1 and CDR2: SGHTA, FQGTGA. DNA of the CDR3: TGTGCCAGCAGCTCCCCGACAGCGAACTCCTACAATGAGCAGTTCTTC. This encodes CASSSPTANSYNEQFF.

The V gene is TRBV7-9, the J gene TRBJ1-6; a possible D gene is TRBD1 (6 bases). CDR1 is SEHNR, CDR2 FQNEAQ, per germline (reference sequence). V lost 0 bases to trimming and J lost 7 bases, with 10 bases between them. The CDR3 sequence is 15 residues long. CDR3 loop: CASSLAGGLNSPLHF. As DNA, the CDR3 is TGTGCCAGCAGCTTAGCGGGGGGGCTAAATTCACCCCTCCACTTT.

This clone has a single count. The J gene is TRBJ1-5, the V gene TRBV19; TRBD1 agrees at 7 bases. The CDR3 runs 17 residues. The germline CDR1 and CDR2 sequences are LNHDA and SQIVND (reference sequence). The V segment lost 5 bases and the J segment 0 bases; nucleotides outside the gene matches: 10. Here the CDR3 reads CASSLAQGVYSNQPQHF. The CDR3 DNA reads TGTGCCAGTAGTCTAGCCCAGGGGGTCTATAGCAATCAGCCCCAGCATTTT.

The chain has TRBV2 and TRBJ2-1, with 10 positions matching TRBD2. CDR3 length: 16 residues. The V and J ends lost 5 bases and 0 bases, in that order; junction bases with no gene match: 4. From germline, CDR1 is SNHLY and CDR2 FYNNEI. The CDR3 DNA reads TGTGCCAGCAGTCCACTAGCGGGGAGCTCCTACAATGAGCAGTTCTTC. Translated, it gives CASSPLAGSSYNEQFF.

This chain connects TRBV5-1 to TRBJ2-1; the match to TRBD2 covers 8 bases. J lost 9 bases, V lost 0 bases, and 5 bases had no gene match. CDR1 is SGHRS and CDR2 is YFSETQ in the germline V gene. The CDR3 extends over 14 amino acids. Written as DNA, the CDR3 is TGCGCCAGCAGCTTGGAAGGTAGCGGGATTGAGCAGTTCTTC. It encodes CASSLEGSGIEQFF.

V gene TRBV30 combines with J gene TRBJ1-2, with D possibly TRBD1 on 5 matching bases. CDR1 and CDR2 from the germline V gene are GTSNPN and SVGIG (reference sequence). The CDR3 spans 16 residues. As DNA, the CDR3 is TGTGCTTTCCCCCGACCGGGTACAGGCATTAACTATGGCTACACCTTC. Amino acid sequence: CAFPRPGTGINYGYTF.

This sequence joins TRBV6-5 and TRBJ2-7; 7 positions match TRBD2. CDR1 MNHEY and CDR2 SVGAGI come from the germline V gene. V was clipped by 1 base and J by 3 bases; unmatched bases: 6. The CDR3 is 15 residues long. The CDR3 is CASSYLWEGSYEQYF. The CDR3 nucleotides read TGTGCCAGCAGTTACTTATGGGAGGGGAGCTACGAGCAGTACTTC.

CDR3 amino acids: CASSSPSGGRASEQYF. The CDR3 bases are TGTGCCAGCAGCTCCCCCTCCGGCGGGAGGGCCTCCGAGCAGTACTTC. This chain connects TRBV7-2 to TRBJ2-7; 9 bases are shared with TRBD2. This CDR3 has 16 amino acids. CDR1 is SGHTA and CDR2 is FQGNSA in the germline V gene. J lost 6 bases, V lost 4 bases, and 13 bases had no gene match. Supplemented by reference TRBV7-2 and TRBJ2-7, the full variable domain reads GAGVSQSPSNKVTEKGKDVELRCDPISGHTALYWYRQSLGQGLEFLIYFQGNSAPDKSGLPSDRFSAERTGGSVSTLTIQRTQQEDSAVYLCASSSPSGGRASEQYFGPGTRLTVT.

The chain is built from TRBV14 and TRBJ2-5; D unclear. Trimming removed 1 base from V and 0 bases from J, with 12 bases in between. CDR3 length equals 16 residues. Germline lookup yields CDR1 SGHDN and CDR2 FVKESK. The CDR3 loop reads CASSQGAALYQETQYF. Written as DNA, the CDR3 is TGTGCCAGCAGCCAAGGGGCCGCACTTTACCAAGAGACCCAGTACTTC.

The rearrangement joins TRBV28 to TRBJ2-3; D might be TRBD2 (6 bases). CDR1 and CDR2 (germline): MDHEN, SYDVKM. The CDR3 spans 15 residues. The germline V and J ends were trimmed by 6 bases and 5 bases, with 18 bases remaining between them. The CDR3 reads CASSSSGEGKDTQYF. In DNA form, the CDR3 reads TGTGCCAGCAGCTCCTCGGGGGAAGGGAAAGATACGCAGTATTTT.

V gene TRBV28 combines with J gene TRBJ1-5; D gene unclear. CDR1 is MDHEN and CDR2 is SYDVKM in the germline V gene. CDR3 length: 15 amino acids. V was clipped by 1 base and J by 8 bases, with 15 bases between them. In DNA form, the CDR3 reads TGTGCCAGCAGTTTATTCGAGGCCTTCCCAGAGCCCCAGCATTTT. Translation gives CASSLFEAFPEPQHF.

This rearrangement joins TRBV19 to TRBJ2-3; 9 bases match TRBD2. The V gene's germline CDR1 is LNHDA and CDR2 SQIVND (reference sequence). The CDR3 is made up of 14 amino acids. The V segment lost 3 bases and the J segment 3 bases; nucleotides outside the gene matches: 1. CDR3 sequence (DNA): TGTGCCAGTAGTATGCGGGAGGGGACAGATACGCAGTATTTT. This sequence encodes CASSMREGTDTQYF.

The chain joins TRBV4-3 to TRBJ1-1, with D possibly being TRBD1 (5 bases). Germline CDR1 reads LGHNA; CDR2 reads YSLEER. Trimming left V 3 bases short and J 2 bases short, with 7 bases between. The length of the CDR3 is 13 residues. CDR3 coding DNA: TGCGCCAGCAGCCAGGGGACTAACACTGAAGCTTTCTTT. This encodes CASSQGTNTEAFF.

This chain joins TRBV10-2 and TRBJ2-5; D possibly corresponds to TRBD1 (5 bases). The germline V gene encodes CDR1 WSHSY and CDR2 SAAADI. CDR3 length: 14 residues. Trimming removed 4 bases from V and 2 bases from J, with 11 bases in between. CDR3 in amino acids: CASSVTGFQETQYF. The CDR3 DNA sequence: TGCGCCAGCAGTGTAACAGGATTTCAAGAGACCCAGTACTTC.